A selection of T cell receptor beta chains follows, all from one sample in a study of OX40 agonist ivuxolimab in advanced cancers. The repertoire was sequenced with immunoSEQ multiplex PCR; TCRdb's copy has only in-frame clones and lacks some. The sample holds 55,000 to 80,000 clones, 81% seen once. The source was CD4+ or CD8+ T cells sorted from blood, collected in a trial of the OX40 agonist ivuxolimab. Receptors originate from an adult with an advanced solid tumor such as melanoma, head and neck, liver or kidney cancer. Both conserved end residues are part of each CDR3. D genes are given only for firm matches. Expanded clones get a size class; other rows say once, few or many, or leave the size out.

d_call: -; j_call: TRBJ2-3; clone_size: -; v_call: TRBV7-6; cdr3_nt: TGTGCCAGCAGCTCAGGTGGCACAGATACGCAGTATTTT; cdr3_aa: CASSSGGTDTQYF
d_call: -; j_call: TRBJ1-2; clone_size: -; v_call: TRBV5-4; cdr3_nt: TGTGCCAGCAGCACGGACTATTACTATGGCTACACCTTC; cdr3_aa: CASSTDYYYGYTF
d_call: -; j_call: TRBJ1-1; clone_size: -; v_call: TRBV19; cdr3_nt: TGTGCCAGTAGTATAGTCCGGCGGGGCCGTTATGGCACTGAAGCTTTCTTT; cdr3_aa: CASSIVRRGRYGTEAFF
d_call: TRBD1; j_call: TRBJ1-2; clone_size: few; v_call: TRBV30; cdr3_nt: TGTGCCTGGAGTGGATGGACAGGGGCGGGCTACACCTTC; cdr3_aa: CAWSGWTGAGYTF
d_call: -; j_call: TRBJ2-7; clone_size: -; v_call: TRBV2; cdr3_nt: TGTGCCAGCAGTGAGAGTCAGGGCTCCTACGAGCAGTACTTC; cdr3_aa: CASSESQGSYEQYF
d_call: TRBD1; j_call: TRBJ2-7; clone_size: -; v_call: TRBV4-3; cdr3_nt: TGCGCCAGCAGCCAAGATTTTCGGGCAGGGGGCGAGCAGTACTTC; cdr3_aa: CASSQDFRAGGEQYF
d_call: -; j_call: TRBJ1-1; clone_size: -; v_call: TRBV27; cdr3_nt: TGTGCCAGCAGTTGGGCGGGGGCATCTGAAGCTTTCTTT; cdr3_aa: CASSWAGASEAFF
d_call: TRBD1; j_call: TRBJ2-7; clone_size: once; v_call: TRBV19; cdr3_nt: TGTGCCAGCCGGTTACACAGGGGGCTCGACGAGCAGTACTTC; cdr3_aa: CASRLHRGLDEQYF
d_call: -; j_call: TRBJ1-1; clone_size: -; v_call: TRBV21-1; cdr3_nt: TGTGCCAGCAGGGGATCTTGGAGGTGGGCTGAAGCTTTCTTT; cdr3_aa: CASRGSWRWAEAFF
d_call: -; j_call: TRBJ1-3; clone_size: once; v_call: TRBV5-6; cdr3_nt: TGTGCCAGCAGCTTGGGGATGGGCCTCAGCTCTGGAAACACCATATATTTT; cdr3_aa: CASSLGMGLSSGNTIYF
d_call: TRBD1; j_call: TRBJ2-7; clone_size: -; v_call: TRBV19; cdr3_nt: TGTGCCAGTAGTCAACGGACAGGCTTCTCCTACGAGCAGTACTTC; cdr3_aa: CASSQRTGFSYEQYF
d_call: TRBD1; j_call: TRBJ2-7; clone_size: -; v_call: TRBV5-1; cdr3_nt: TGCGCCAGCAGCGAAGGGACAGGGGCGTCCTACGAGCAGTACTTC; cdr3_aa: CASSEGTGASYEQYF
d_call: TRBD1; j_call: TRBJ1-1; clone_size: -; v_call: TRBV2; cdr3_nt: TGTGCCAGCGAGAATCCGGGACAGGGGAACACTGAAGCTTTCTTT; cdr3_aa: CASENPGQGNTEAFF
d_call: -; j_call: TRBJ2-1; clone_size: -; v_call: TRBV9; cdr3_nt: TGTGCCAGCAGCTCGAGTGGGCTGTCGGTGGATGAGCAGTTCTTC; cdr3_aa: CASSSSGLSVDEQFF
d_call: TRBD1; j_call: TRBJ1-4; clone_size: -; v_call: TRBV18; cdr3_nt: TGTGCCAGCTCACCGGGACAGGCCCGGGAAAAACTGTTTTTT; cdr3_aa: CASSPGQAREKLFF
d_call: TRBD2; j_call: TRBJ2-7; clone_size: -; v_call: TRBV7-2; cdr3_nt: TGTGCCAGCAGCCCCGGACTAGCGGGGGGACTAGAGCAGTACTTC; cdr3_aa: CASSPGLAGGLEQYF
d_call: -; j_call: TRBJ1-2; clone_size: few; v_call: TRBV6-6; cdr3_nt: TGTGCCAGCAGTCAACAGGGAAACTATGGCTACACCTTC; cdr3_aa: CASSQQGNYGYTF
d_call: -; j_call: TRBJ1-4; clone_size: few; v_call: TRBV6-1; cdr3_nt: TGTGCCAGCAGCCCCGGGGACCTGGGGGATGAAAAACTGTTTTTT; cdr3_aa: CASSPGDLGDEKLFF
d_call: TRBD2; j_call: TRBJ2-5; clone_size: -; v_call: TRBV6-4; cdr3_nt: TGTGCCAGCAGTGATAGGGCGGGGGGGGCAGAGACCCAGTACTTC; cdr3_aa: CASSDRAGGAETQYF
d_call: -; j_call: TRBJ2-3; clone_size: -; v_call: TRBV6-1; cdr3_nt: TGTGCCAGCAGTGAAGCTGAGTCTCCCTTCTCCGGAGATACGCAGTATTTT; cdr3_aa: CASSEAESPFSGDTQYF
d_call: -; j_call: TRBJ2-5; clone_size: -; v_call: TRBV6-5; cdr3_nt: TGTGCCAGCAGTTTGGCAGAGACCCAGTACTTC; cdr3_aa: CASSLAETQYF
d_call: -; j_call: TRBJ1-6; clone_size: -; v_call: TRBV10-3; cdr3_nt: TGTGCCATCAGTGAGAGCACAGGTTCACCCCTCCACTTT; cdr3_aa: CAISESTGSPLHF
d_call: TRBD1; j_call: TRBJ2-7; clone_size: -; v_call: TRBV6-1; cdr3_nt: TGTGCCGGATCCTGGACAGGACCCTCCATGCAGCAGTACTTC; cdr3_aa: CAGSWTGPSMQQYF
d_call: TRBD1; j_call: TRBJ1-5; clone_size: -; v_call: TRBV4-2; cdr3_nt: TGTGCCAGCAGCCAAGCAGGGGGCGGACAGCCCCAGCATTTT; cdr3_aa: CASSQAGGGQPQHF
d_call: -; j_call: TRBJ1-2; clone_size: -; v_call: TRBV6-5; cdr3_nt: TGTGCCAGCAGTTACACCGGGGGGGAAGATAACTATGGCTACACCTTC; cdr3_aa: CASSYTGGEDNYGYTF
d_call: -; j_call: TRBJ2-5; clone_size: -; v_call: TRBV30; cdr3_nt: TGTGCCTGGAGTGTCTCTTTTGAGACCCAGTACTTC; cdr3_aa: CAWSVSFETQYF
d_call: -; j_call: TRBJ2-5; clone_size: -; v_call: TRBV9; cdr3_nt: TGTGCCAGCAGCGTGTCAAAAGAGACCCAGTACTTC; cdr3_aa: CASSVSKETQYF
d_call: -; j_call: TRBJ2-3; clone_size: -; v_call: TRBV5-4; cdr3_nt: TGTGCCAGCAGCAATACGTCAAGCACAGATACGCAGTATTTT; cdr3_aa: CASSNTSSTDTQYF
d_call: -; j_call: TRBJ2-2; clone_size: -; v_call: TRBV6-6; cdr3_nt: TGTGCCAGCAGCTATACCAGGGCTAGTTCCGGGGAGCTGTTTTTT; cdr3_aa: CASSYTRASSGELFF
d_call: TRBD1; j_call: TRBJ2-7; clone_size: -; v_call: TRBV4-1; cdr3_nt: TGCGCCAGCAGCCAGCCTGGCGCCGGGACAGAATACGAGCAGTACTTC; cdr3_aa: CASSQPGAGTEYEQYF
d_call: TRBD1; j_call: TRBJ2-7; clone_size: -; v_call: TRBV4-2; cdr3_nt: TGTGCCAGCAGCCTAGCCGGGACAGGGTACCACGAGCAGTACTTC; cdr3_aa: CASSLAGTGYHEQYF
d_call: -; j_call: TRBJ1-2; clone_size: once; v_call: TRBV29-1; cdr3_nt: TGCAGCGTTGGGGATACAGGAGAAGGGGGCTACACCTTC; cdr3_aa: CSVGDTGEGGYTF
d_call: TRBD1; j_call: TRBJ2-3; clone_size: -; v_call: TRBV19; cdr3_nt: TGTGCCAGTAGTATAGACCACAGGGGACGCACAGATACGCAGTATTTT; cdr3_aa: CASSIDHRGRTDTQYF
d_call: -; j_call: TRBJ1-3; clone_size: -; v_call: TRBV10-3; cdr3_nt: TGTGCCATCACAGGGTCGGGAAACACCATATATTTT; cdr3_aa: CAITGSGNTIYF
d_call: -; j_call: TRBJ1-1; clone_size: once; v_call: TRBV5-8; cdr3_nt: TGTGCCAGCAGCTTGGAAGGAAGCGGCACTGAAGCTTTCTTT; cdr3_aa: CASSLEGSGTEAFF
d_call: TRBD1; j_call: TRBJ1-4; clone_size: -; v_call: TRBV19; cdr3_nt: TGTGCCAGTAGTATGGGGACAGAAAATGAAAAACTGTTTTTT; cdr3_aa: CASSMGTENEKLFF
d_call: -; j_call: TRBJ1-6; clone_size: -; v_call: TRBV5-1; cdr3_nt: TGCGCCAGCAGCTCTTTACCACAGAGGACAGAACTAAATTCACCCCTCCACTTT; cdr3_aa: CASSSLPQRTELNSPLHF